One T cell receptor beta chain is described in this entry. The record originates from a study of blood T cell repertoires in COVID-19. Study context: Collection of acute and convalescent COVID-19 samples took place in the United States, Italy and Spain. The analysed material was cDNA or gDNA that came from T cells, B-cell-depleted T cells, or PBMCs.

Germline V gene data show CDR1 as MNHNS and CDR2 as SASEGT. The CDR3 is 15 amino acids. V shed 1 base, J shed 4 bases, and the junction held 6 bases outside the gene matches. Original analysis: Estimation of nucleated cell counts relied on the amplification of reference gene primers. The assay was immunoSEQ multiplex PCR, and TCRdb's table has in-frame clones only and misses some. The V and J calls and clone size come from that table; D and trimming were worked out from the DNA. In the table there are over 250,000 clones, about 89% of which are singletons. The source material was peripheral blood. This chain joins TRBV6-1 and TRBJ2-7; 8 bases agree with TRBD2. This clonotype was obtained from a man in his forties who had recovered from COVID-19. The CDR3 DNA reads TGTGCCAGCAGTGAAGGAGGGACTAGGTCTTACGAGCAGTACTTC. Protein: CASSEGGTRSYEQYF.